This TCR beta chain originates from a study of T cells in Graves' hyperthyroidism and ophthalmopathy. This clonotype has ten or more counts. CDR3 length equals 13 residues. The V end lost 3 bases, the J end lost 6 bases, and 12 bases lay between the germline ends. Germline CDR1 DFQATT, CDR2 SNEGSKA (reference sequence). TCR beta CDR3 sequences were amplified from RNA transcripts. First-round RT-PCR with HTBI primers amplified the TCR CDR3 region. TCRdb re-called the multiplex PCR reads through MiXCR, storing one row per CDR3 protein. The sample carries 300,000 to 400,000 distinct CDR3 sequences, over 20% recorded once.

This clonotype originated in a woman between 45 and 60 years old with Graves' hyperthyroidism. The specimen was blood. The chain couples TRBV20-1 to TRBJ1-5; maybe TRBD1 (5 bases). Written as DNA, the CDR3 is TGCAGTGCTAGTCGCGGGGGTGGTCAGCCCCAGCATTTT. It codes for CSASRGGGQPQHF.